The present T cell receptor (beta chain) was sequenced within a study of cytomegalovirus exposure and HLA in healthy donors (dated by TCRdb to 2015 to 2018). In the study overall: An earlier analysis of several hundred of the donors reported roughly 300 Gb of sequence data and around 110 million unique TCR beta sequences from some 180 million T cells. Roughly 300 gigabases of sequencing data and 70 million to 100 million unique TCR sequences made up an early release that covered approximately 700 HLA-typed donors. The T cell repertoires of some 700 subjects were profiled by immunosequencing and related to cytomegalovirus serostatus. Genome-wide SNP genotypes for about 55% of the roughly 670 donors were used in a later genetic analysis, which treated that subset as a discovery cohort. A separate validation cohort of roughly 130 different subjects was used in addition to the approximately 610-subject first cohort. Class I and class II HLA loci were covered by the typing at four-digit resolution. To study patterns of TCR occurrence, a later analysis re-analyzed previously published TCR beta repertoires from more than 550 donors and added high-resolution HLA genotyping. Across approximately 420 genotyped donors of the cohort, an average of approximately 200,000 unique TCR beta nucleotide sequences per donor were sequenced, and approximately 19% of those sequences were non-productive. All discovery cohort repertoires had been generated using a single sequencing platform. High-throughput TCR immunosequencing, statistical association of individual TCRs with disease status, and machine learning were combined to predict cytomegalovirus infection status. In an earlier analysis of around 540 of the donors, high-throughput TCR beta sequencing was used to judge whether each TCR beta V gene segment behaved as functional or pseudogenic. The genetic ancestry cluster associated with self-reported Caucasian donors included approximately 85% of the roughly 360 genotyped donors. The study aimed to test whether cataloging public T cell receptors could reveal signatures of past pathogen exposure. Four or five DR-DQ haplotypes were handled as single units for association and clustering because linkage in the cohort was strong. Typing coverage varied by locus: roughly 620-640 donors for A, B, C, DRB1 and DQB1; roughly 500 for DQA1; around 610 for DPA1; 450 to 480 for DPB1. Alongside the repertoire data, information on donor age, sex, ethnicity and CMV serostatus was compiled. The later analysis used no new phenotypic data to find candidate immune exposures, relying instead on TCR beta sequences and their occurrence across donors. Broader findings and caveats from the paper: Because the 87-base-pair reads could not distinguish some IMGT-functional V segments, including TRBV6-2 and TRBV6-3, those segments were excluded. In a later analysis, TCR association rates were found to vary across HLA loci, with the most associated TCRs seen for DRB1 alleles and the fewest for HLA-C alleles. The study gave a list of 150 to 200 TCR beta chains associated with cytomegalovirus. When HLA alleles, especially DR and DQ, strongly co-occurred, TCR associations were difficult to assign to individual alleles. In both the original and validation cohorts, the classifier was reported to diagnose cytomegalovirus status with high specificity and sensitivity. Several of the top co-occurrence clusters appeared to be linked to parvovirus B19, influenza, CMV and Epstein-Barr virus, according to a later analysis. While some public TCRs were present in many individuals, most TCR sequences turned up only very rarely across donors. V-gene and J-gene trimming of TCR beta chains was associated with a missense DCLRE1C variant in a later genetic analysis, and the association was replicated in an independent cohort. At a false discovery rate of 0.05, a later analysis linked 16,951 TCR beta sequences to specific HLA alleles. The earlier analysis of 587 of the donors excluded approximately 17 rarely observed V segments, including chromosome 9 orphons, because counts were too low. Only TCR beta chains were sequenced in this cohort, and the absence of alpha or paired-chain data limited detectable features. Correlated functional status among segregating V segments might be attributable to linkage disequilibrium, but an unknown experimental factor could not be ruled out. According to a later genetic analysis, donors in an Asian-associated ancestry cluster had fewer N-insertions in productive TCRs than the approximately 700-donor mean. According to the authors, the approach could potentially be generalized to other disease states and immunological phenotypes. Sequencing depth was assumed to be roughly uniform across donors in the presence/absence analyses, though that assumption may not hold. In vitro tests confirmed that a few of the cytomegalovirus-associated TCR beta chains recognize cytomegalovirus antigens. Because some donors lacked HLA typing at each locus, the association tests relied only on the typed subset. For the cohort, immune exposure information was limited to CMV serostatus. A further reported finding was that TCR beta sequences accurately predicted the HLA-A and HLA-B alleles for most subjects in the first cohort. According to a later analysis, most CMV-associated TCR beta chains appeared to be HLA-restricted, and the HLA associations seemed to be driven largely by CMV exposure. The sequencing pipeline was judged likely to have produced a cluster of highly shared sequence variants as a technical artifact. In a later analysis, HLA-associated TCR beta chains were found to be more clonally expanded and to have lower generation probabilities than equally common non-associated chains. Broadly in line with IMGT annotations, most TCR beta V segments showed up in productive rearrangements about 87% or about 30% of the time in an earlier analysis of roughly 590 of the donors.

The cohort was made up of roughly 670 healthy bone marrow donors. At the time of sampling, every cohort member was nominally healthy, though immune exposures that went unrecorded were likely present. The donor was CMV seropositive and was included in the group of 250 to 350 seropositive cohort members. Every donor gave a peripheral blood sample, and the peripheral blood mononuclear cells from that sample were used for TCR beta sequencing. Genomic DNA extraction from the blood cell samples was performed with the Qiagen DNeasy Blood Extraction Kit. A word on this clone: Which antigen it targets is not known. No base quality information exists; no much larger clone differs at one position.

In the germline V gene, CDR1 corresponds to SGHVS and CDR2 to FNYEAQ. The CDR3 holds 16 amino acids from the cysteine to the phenylalanine. Only the CDR3 DNA is retained, 48 bases long and in frame from the first base. The junction shows trimming of 1 base on V and 7 bases on J, plus 16 bases between the germline ends. Receptors were amplified or captured by the immunoSEQ multiplex PCR assay. A mixture of 60 forward primers for TCR Vbeta segments and 13 reverse primers for TCR Jbeta segments was used in the multiplex PCR. The CDR3 region of rearranged TCR beta genes was amplified from genomic DNA by a multiplex PCR assay. The Illumina HiSeq System was used to sequence the amplified TCR beta libraries as 87-base-pair reads. From the authors' description of their analysis: A later analysis tallied roughly 76 million unique TCR beta chains across the 600 to 700 repertoires, and roughly 11 million of those chains were shared by two or more donors. A nearest-neighbor algorithm error-corrected the raw reads and collapsed the reads into unique sequences, merging closely related sequences to remove PCR and sequencing errors. CDR3 sequences were aligned to IMGT reference sequences to assign V, D and J gene segments. Each retained sequence needed at least a six-nucleotide match to both a V gene segment and a J gene segment. A rearrangement was called productive if the CDR3 had no stop codons and remained in frame with V and J, and every other rearrangement was called non-productive. Following IMGT convention, CDR3 was defined as the stretch from the second conserved V-encoded cysteine to the conserved J-encoded phenylalanine. In an earlier analysis of approximately 500 of the donors, sequences lacking an unambiguous match to a single V gene segment were excluded. In an earlier analysis of 587 of the donors, a V segment was called functional when productive rearrangements were above 56.7%, and segregating when the standard deviation between donors exceeded 5%. A statistical classification framework was developed to diagnose cytomegalovirus status using the catalog of TCR beta chain sequences. A later analysis assigned V and J genes by comparing TCR nucleotide sequences with IMGT/GENE-DB human TR gene sequences. A later analysis assigned CDR3 sequences and most-parsimonious VDJ recombination scenarios with the TCRdist pipeline. In a later analysis, each TCR beta chain was defined by its CDR3 amino acid sequence together with its V-gene family, and reads without a unique V-gene family were excluded. As a way to deal with suspected cross-contamination and a sequencing artifact, a later analysis dropped 500 to 700 nucleotide sequences that were highly shared and had low generation probability. In a later analysis, a clonal expansion index was calculated for each public chain from normalized within-repertoire ranks of inferred template counts. Generation probabilities in a later analysis came from a VDJ recombination model fitted to out-of-frame rearrangements, and those results were checked against IGoR. A later analysis scored TCR-TCR, TCR-HLA and TCR-CMV co-occurrence with hypergeometric tests, applying a repertoire-size bias correction to TCR pairs. False discovery rates were estimated in a later analysis by permuting HLA or CMV assignments 20 times. In a later analysis, co-occurring TCRs were grouped with DBSCAN, and TCRdist sequence similarity was added when clustering was performed within HLA-allele-positive subsets. For co-occurrence clustering, repertoires with fewer than 30,000 or more than 120,000 public chains were excluded, along with 4 to 6 repertoires with anomalous nucleotide sharing. TCRdb re-hosts the immuneACCESS table, in-frame sequences only. Its copies lack some clones; in the studies checked, an unresolved V gene accounts for under half of them, and the cause for the rest is not known. V, J and clone size were drawn from that table, and D and trimming were deduced from the DNA. This sample comprises about 120,000 clones, 77% of them detected only once. Roughly 5.2% of the sample is in the top ten clones.

The sequence came from a man aged 18 to 29 in good health and CMV-seropositive. Here the chain combines TRBV7-6 and TRBJ1-4; a tentative D match to TRBD1 spans 6 bases. Sequences were obtained from PBMCs. The DNA reads as follows: TGTGCCAGCAGCTTAGAGTCGGGGGGCCGGGGTGAAAAACTGTTTTTT. This gives the protein CASSLESGGRGEKLFF.